This record covers a single TCR beta chain. Its matching antigen is unknown. Germline values: CDR1 LNHDA, CDR2 SQIVND (reference sequence). Trimming took 3 bases from V and 5 from J, leaving 19 bases between them. The CDR3 length is 16 residues. This entry comes from a study of cytomegalovirus exposure and HLA in healthy donors. Whole-study findings and limits: Donors belonging to an Asian-associated ancestry cluster reportedly showed fewer N-insertions in productive TCRs than the approximately 670-donor mean, according to what a later analysis found. High sensitivity and specificity were reportedly achieved when the classifier diagnosed cytomegalovirus status. V- and J-gene trimming of TCR beta was linked (in a later analysis) to a missense DCLRE1C variant.

Both 60 Vbeta primers and 13 Jbeta primers went into the PCR. Using immunoSEQ multiplex PCR, the repertoire was profiled, and TCRdb retains in-frame clones only, with some absent. The table lists about 130,000 clones, roughly 85% of them singletons. This sequence joins TRBV19 and TRBJ1-1; D ambiguous. Sequenced input: PBMCs. The sequence was obtained from a woman between 40 and 55 years old in good health and CMV-seropositive. CDR3 bases: TGTGCCAGTAGTATCCCCCACCTTCTACGTAAAACTGAAGCTTTCTTT. As protein: CASSIPHLLRKTEAFF.